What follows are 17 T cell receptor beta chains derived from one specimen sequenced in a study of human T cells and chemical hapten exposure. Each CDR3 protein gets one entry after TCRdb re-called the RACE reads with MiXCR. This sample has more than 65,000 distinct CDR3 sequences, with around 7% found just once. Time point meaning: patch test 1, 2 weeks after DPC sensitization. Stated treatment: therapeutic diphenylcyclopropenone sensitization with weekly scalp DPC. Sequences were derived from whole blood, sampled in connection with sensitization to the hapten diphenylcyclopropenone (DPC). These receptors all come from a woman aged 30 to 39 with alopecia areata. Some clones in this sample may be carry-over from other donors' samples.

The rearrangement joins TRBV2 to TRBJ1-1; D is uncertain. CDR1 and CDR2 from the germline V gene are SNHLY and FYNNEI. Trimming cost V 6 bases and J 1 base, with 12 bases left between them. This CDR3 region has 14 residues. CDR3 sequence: CASRDGSKNTEAFF. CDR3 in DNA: TGTGCCAGCAGAGACGGCTCCAAGAACACTGAAGCTTTCTTT.

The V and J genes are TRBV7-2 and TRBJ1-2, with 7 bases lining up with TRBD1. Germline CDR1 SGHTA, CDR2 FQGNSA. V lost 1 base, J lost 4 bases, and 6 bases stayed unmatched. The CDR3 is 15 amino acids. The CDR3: CASSLVGRGAYGYTF. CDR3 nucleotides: TGTGCCAGCAGCTTAGTCGGCAGGGGGGCCTATGGCTACACCTTC.

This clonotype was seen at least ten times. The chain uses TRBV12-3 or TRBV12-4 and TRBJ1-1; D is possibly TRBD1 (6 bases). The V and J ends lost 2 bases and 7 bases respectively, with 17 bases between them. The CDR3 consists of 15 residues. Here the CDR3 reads CASSLRDIVQGEAFF. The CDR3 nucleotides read TGTGCCAGCAGTTTAAGGGACATCGTACAGGGTGAAGCTTTCTTT.

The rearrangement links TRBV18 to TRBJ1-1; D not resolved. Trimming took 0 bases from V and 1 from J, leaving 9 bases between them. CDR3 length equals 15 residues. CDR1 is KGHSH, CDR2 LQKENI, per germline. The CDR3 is CASSPPSLRNTEAFF. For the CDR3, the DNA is TGTGCCAGCTCACCACCGTCACTGCGGAACACTGAAGCTTTCTTT.

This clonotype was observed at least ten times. This CDR3 reads CSAKLPGTVAYEQYF. CDR3 sequence (DNA): TGCAGTGCTAAACTCCCCGGGACAGTCGCTTACGAGCAGTACTTC. The V and J genes are TRBV20-1 and TRBJ2-7; the match to TRBD1 covers 7 bases. The CDR3 sequence is 15 residues long. Germline V gene sequence: CDR1 DFQATT, CDR2 SNEGSKA (reference sequence). With V trimmed by 4 bases and J by 4 bases, 13 bases remained unmatched.

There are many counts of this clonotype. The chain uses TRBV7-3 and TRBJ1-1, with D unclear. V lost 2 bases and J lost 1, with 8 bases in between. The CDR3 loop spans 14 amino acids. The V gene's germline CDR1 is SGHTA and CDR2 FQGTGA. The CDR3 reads CASSLDSGNTEAFF. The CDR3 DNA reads TGTGCCAGCAGCTTAGATTCAGGGAACACTGAAGCTTTCTTT.

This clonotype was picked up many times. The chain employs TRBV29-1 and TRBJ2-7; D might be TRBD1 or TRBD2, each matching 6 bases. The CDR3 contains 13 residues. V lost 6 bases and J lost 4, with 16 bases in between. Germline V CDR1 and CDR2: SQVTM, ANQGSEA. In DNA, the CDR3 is TGCAGCGTGTCCGGCGGGACAAAGTACGAGCAGTACTTC. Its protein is CSVSGGTKYEQYF.

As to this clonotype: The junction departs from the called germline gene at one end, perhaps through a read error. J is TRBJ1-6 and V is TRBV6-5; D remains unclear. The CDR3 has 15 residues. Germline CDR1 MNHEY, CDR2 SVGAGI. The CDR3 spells CASSYIPGYNSPLNF. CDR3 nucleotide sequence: TGTGCCAGCAGTTACATCCCCGGGTATAATTCACCCCTCAACTTT.

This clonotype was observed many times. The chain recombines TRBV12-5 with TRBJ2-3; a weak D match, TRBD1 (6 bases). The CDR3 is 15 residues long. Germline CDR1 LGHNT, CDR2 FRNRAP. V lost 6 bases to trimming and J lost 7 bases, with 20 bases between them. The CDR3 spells CASGSDTGPFNTQYF. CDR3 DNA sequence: TGTGCTAGTGGCTCTGATACAGGGCCCTTTAATACGCAGTATTTT.

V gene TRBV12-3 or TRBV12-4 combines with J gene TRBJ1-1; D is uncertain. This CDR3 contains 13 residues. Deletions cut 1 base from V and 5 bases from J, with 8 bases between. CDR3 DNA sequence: TGTGCCAGCAGTTTAGGTCAAAAAACTGAAGCTTTCTTT. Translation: CASSLGQKTEAFF.

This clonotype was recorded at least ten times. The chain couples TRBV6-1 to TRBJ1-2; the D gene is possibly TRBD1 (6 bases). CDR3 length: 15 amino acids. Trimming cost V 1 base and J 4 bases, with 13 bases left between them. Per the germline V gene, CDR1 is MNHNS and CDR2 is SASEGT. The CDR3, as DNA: TGTGCCAGCAGTGAAGAGTGGCAGGGGATCTATGGCTACACCTTC. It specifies CASSEEWQGIYGYTF.

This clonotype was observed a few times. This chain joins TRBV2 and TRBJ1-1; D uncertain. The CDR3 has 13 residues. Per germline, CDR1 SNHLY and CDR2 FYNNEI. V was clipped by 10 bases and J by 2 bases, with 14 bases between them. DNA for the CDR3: TGTGCCACTATGGGGTTCGTCAACACTGAAGCTTTCTTT. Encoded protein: CATMGFVNTEAFF.

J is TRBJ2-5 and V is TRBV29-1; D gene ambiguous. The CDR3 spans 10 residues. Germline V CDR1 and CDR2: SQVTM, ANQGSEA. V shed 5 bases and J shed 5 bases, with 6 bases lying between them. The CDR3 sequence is CSVTLETQYF. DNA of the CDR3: TGCAGCGTTACTTTGGAGACCCAGTACTTC. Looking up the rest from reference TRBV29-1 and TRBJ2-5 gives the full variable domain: SAVISQKPSRDICQRGTSLTIQCQVDSQVTMMFWYRQQPGQSLTLIATANQGSEATYESGFVIDKFPISRPNLTFSTLTVSNMSPEDSSIYLCSVTLETQYFGPGTRLLVL.

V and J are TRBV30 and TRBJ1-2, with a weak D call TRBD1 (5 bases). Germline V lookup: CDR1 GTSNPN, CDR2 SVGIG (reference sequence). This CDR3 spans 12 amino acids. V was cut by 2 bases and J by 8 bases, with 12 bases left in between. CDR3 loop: CAWSPGPGGYTF. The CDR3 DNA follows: TGTGCCTGGAGTCCGGGGCCGGGGGGCTACACCTTC.

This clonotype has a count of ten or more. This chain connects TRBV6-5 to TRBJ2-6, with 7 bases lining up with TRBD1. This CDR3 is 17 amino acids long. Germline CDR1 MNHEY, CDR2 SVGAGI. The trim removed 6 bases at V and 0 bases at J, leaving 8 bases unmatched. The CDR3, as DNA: TGTGCCAGCAGGCCGGGACAGATCCTCTCTGGGGCCAACGTCCTGACTTTC. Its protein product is CASRPGQILSGANVLTF.

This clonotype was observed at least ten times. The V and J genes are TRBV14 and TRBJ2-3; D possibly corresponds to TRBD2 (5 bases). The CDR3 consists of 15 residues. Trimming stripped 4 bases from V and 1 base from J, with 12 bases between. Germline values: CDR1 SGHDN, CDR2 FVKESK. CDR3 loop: CASSLLAGRTDTQYF. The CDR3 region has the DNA TGTGCCAGCAGCCTTCTGGCGGGCCGCACAGATACGCAGTATTTT.

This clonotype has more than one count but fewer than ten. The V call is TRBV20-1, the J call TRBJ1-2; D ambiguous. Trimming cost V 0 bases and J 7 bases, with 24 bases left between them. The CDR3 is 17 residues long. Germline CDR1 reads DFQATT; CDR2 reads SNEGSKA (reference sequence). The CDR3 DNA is TGCAGTGCTAGAGATAGGGTCGGGCCTCACTCTCCTCGTGGCTACACCTTC. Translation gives CSARDRVGPHSPRGYTF.